The clone carrying this T cell receptor beta chain was detected ten times or more. What it binds is not known. The entry originates in a study of T cells after posttransplantation cyclophosphamide. General observations from the study: After PTCy, TRB diversity resembled that of CNI/methotrexate controls. Later blood repertoires were often dominated by clones from the donor CD8+ memory compartment.

The CDR3 is 15 residues long. Germline V gives CDR1 LNHDA, CDR2 SQIVND (reference sequence). V trimming: 4 bases; J trimming: 1 base; junction bases outside the gene matches: 5. Peripheral blood was collected from the related graft donor on the marrow donation day. Here immunoSEQ multiplex PCR was the method, and the copy in TCRdb shows in-frame clones only, minus some. The profile covers 35,000 to 55,000 clones, none occurring a single time. Sequenced sample: PBMCs. The sequence was obtained from a man in his forties or fifties in good health, CMV-negative, and a related stem cell transplant donor. The chain has TRBV19 and TRBJ2-7, with 9 positions matching TRBD1. The CDR3: CASSTGQGLSYEQYF. The CDR3 DNA is TGTGCCAGTAGTACGGGACAGGGCCTTTCCTACGAGCAGTACTTC. The complete variable domain, with remaining parts taken from reference TRBV19 and TRBJ2-7, reads DGGITQSPKYLFRKEGQNVTLSCEQNLNHDAMYWYRQDPGQGLRLIYYSQIVNDFQKGDIAEGYSVSREKKESFPLTVTSAQKNPTAFYLCASSTGQGLSYEQYFGPGTRLTVT.